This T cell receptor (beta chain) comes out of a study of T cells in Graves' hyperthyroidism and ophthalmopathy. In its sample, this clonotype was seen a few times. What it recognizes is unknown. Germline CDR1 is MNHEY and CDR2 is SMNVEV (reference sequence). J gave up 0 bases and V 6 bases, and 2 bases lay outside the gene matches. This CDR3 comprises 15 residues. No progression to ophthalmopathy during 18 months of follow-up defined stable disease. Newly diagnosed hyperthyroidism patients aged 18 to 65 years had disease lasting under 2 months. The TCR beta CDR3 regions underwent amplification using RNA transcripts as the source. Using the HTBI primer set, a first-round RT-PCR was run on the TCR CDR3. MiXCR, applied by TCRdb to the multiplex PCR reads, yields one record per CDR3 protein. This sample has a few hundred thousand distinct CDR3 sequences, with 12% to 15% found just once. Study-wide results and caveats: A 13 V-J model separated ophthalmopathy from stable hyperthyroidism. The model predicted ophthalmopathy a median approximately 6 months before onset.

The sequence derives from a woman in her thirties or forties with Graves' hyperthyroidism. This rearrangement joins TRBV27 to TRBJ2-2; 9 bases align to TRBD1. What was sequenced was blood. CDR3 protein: CASRWTGANTGELFF. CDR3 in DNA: TGTGCCAGCAGATGGACAGGGGCGAACACCGGGGAGCTGTTTTTT.